Described below is a single T cell receptor beta chain sequence and its context. Trimming stripped 3 bases from V and 4 bases from J, with 11 bases between. The CDR3 length is 14 residues. Germline CDR1 MGHRA, CDR2 YSYEKL. The data stem from a study of T-cell reconstitution after alpha-beta-depleted transplantation in children. Unique molecular identifiers were incorporated when the TCRbeta library was constructed. TCRdb reanalysed the PCR reads using MiXCR and keeps one entry per CDR3 protein. The repertoire includes approximately 400,000 distinct CDR3 sequences, 9.5% to 13% of them detected once, and roughly 5.5% sits in the top ten.

The clonotype was recovered from a human donor who donated a stem cell graft to a child with acute myeloid leukemia. The specimen was PBMCs from the stem cell graft donor, collected from the stem cell graft. The V and J genes are TRBV4-1 and TRBJ2-3, with D unclear. For the CDR3, the DNA is TGCGCCAGCAGCCAGGACGACGGCCCAGATACGCAGTATTTT. Its protein product is CASSQDDGPDTQYF.